The text below deals with one TCR beta chain. The entry originates in a study of PD-1 blockade in classical Hodgkin lymphoma. V was clipped by 0 bases and J by 4 bases, with 13 bases between them. The CDR3 sequence is 15 residues long. CDR1 is SGHRS and CDR2 is YFSETQ in the germline V gene. Using immunoSEQ multiplex PCR, the repertoire was profiled, and TCRdb retains in-frame clones only, with some absent. The table lists about 61,000 clones, 70% to 90% of them singletons. Indicated time point: cycle 4 day 1 (C4D1), after less than 7 weeks of nivolumab. Relapse was seen in all patients after autologous stem cell transplantation, and brentuximab vedotin exposure was variable.

The receptor comes from a human donor with classical Hodgkin lymphoma. The material sequenced was peripheral blood mononuclear cells (PBMCs), taken before the fourth cycle of nivolumab. This chain links TRBV5-1 with TRBJ1-1; no clear D. Here the CDR3 reads CASSLERGLSTEAFF. For the CDR3, the DNA is TGCGCCAGCAGCTTGGAGCGAGGGTTGAGCACTGAAGCTTTCTTT.